The sequence of this T cell receptor beta chain was determined in a study of glioma-infiltrating T cells after dendritic cell vaccination. Study information: Glioblastoma patients came from Phase I and II dendritic cell vaccination trials. Autologous tumor lysate was loaded overnight onto monocyte-derived dendritic cells grown less than 8 days with IL-4 and GM-CSF.

TCRdb keeps only in-frame clones here, not all; method: immunoSEQ multiplex PCR. The sample includes roughly 38,000 clones, approximately 80% seen only once; the top ten take less than 8.5%. All glioblastoma patients lacked an isocitrate dehydrogenase mutation. Losses at the gene ends were 4 bases for V and 1 base for J; bases not matched to a gene: 2. The germline CDR1 and CDR2 sequences are SGDLS and YYNGEE. The CDR3 is 14 amino acids. This clone has a single count. This specimen consisted of blood, obtained before dendritic cell vaccination. The TCR sequence derives from a human donor with glioblastoma. V is TRBV9 and J is TRBJ2-7; 10 bases are shared with TRBD1. CDR3 in amino acids: CASSTGQGSYEQYF. The CDR3 nucleotides are TGTGCCAGCAGCACGGGACAGGGGTCCTACGAGCAGTACTTC.